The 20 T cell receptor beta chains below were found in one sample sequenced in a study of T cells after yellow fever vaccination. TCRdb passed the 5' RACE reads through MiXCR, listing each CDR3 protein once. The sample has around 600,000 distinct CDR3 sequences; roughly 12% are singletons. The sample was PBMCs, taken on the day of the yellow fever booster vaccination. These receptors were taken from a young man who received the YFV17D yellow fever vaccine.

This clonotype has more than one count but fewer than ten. DNA for the CDR3: TGTGCCAGCAGCAAAGGGTGGGACAGGGTAATCAAAAACATTCAGTACTTC. It specifies CASSKGWDRVIKNIQYF. The rearrangement joins TRBV21-1 to TRBJ2-4; TRBD1, as called in the table, went unchecked against the DNA. TRBV21-1 is assigned pseudogene status. The CDR3 runs 17 residues.

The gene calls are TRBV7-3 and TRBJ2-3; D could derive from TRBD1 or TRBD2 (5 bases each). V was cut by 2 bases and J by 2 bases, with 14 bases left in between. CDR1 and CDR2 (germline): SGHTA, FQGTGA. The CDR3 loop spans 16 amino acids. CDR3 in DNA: TGTGCCAGCAGCTTAGTCGGGACCGCCCCCACAGATACGCAGTATTTT. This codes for CASSLVGTAPTDTQYF. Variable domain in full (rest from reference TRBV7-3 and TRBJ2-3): GAGVSQTPSNKVTEKGKYVELRCDPISGHTALYWYRQSLGQGPEFLIYFQGTGAADDSGLPNDRFFAVRPEGSVSTLKIQRTERGDSAVYLCASSLVGTAPTDTQYFGPGTRLTVL.

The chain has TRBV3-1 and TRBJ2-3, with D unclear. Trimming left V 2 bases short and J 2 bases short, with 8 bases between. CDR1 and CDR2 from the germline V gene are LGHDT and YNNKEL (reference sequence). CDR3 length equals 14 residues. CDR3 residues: CASSQPGATDTQYF. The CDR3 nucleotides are TGTGCCAGCAGCCAACCAGGAGCCACAGATACGCAGTATTTT.

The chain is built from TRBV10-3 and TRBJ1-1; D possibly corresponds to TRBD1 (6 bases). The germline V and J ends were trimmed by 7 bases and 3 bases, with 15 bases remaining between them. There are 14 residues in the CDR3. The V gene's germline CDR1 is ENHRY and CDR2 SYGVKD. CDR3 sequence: CAITDMGGDTEAFF. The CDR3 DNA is TGTGCCATCACCGATATGGGGGGCGACACTGAAGCTTTCTTT.

The CDR3, as DNA: TGTGCCAGCAGCGTAGCCGGGACAGGGGGCCTGAACACCGGGGAGCTGTTTTTT. It specifies CASSVAGTGGLNTGELFF. V gene TRBV9 combines with J gene TRBJ2-2; 12 bases map to TRBD1. V gave up 0 bases and J gave up 1 base; unmatched junction bases: 4. Per germline, CDR1 SGDLS and CDR2 YYNGEE. The CDR3 sequence is 18 residues long.

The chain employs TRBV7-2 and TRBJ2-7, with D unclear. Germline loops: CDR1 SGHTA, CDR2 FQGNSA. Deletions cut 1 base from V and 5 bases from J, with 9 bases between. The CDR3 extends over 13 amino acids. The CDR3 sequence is CASSLVDPHEQYF. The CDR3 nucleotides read TGTGCCAGCAGCTTAGTTGACCCCCACGAGCAGTACTTC.

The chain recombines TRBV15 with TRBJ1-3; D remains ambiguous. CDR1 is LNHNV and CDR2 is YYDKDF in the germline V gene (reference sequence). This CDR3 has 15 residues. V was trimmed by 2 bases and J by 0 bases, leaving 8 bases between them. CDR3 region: CATSRHWGSGNTIYF. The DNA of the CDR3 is TGTGCCACCAGCAGACATTGGGGCTCTGGAAACACCATATATTTT.

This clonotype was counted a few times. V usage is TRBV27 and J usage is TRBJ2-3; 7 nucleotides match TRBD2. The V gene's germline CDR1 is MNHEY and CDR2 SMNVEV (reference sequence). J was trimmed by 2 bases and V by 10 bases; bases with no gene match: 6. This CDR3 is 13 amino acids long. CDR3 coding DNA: TGTGCCATCCGGGAGGCCCTCACAGATACGCAGTATTTT. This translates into CAIREALTDTQYF.

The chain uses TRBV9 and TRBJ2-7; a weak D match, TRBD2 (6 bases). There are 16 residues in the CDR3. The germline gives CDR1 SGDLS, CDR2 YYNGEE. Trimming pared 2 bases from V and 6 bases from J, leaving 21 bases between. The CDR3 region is CASSVGSGGAPREQYF. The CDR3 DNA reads TGTGCCAGCAGCGTTGGGTCCGGAGGGGCCCCCCGCGAGCAGTACTTC.

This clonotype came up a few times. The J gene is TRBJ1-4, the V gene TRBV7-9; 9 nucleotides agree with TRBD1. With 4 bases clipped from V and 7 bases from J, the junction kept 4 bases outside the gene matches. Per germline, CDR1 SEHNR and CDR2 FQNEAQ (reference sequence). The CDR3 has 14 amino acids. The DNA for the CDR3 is TGTGCCAGCAGCTACGGGACAGGGAGTGAAAAACTGTTTTTT. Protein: CASSYGTGSEKLFF.

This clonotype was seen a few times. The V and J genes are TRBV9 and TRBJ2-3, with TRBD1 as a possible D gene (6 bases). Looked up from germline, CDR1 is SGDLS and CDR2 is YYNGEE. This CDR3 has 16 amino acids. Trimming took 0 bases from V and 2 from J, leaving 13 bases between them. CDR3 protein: CASSVDLGGVTDTQYF. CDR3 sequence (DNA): TGTGCCAGCAGCGTAGATCTAGGGGGAGTCACAGATACGCAGTATTTT.

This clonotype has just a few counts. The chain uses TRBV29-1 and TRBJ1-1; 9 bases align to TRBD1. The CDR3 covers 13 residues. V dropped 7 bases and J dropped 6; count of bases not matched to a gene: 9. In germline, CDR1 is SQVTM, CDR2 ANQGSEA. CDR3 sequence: CSETGGPNAEAFF. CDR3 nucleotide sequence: TGCAGCGAAACAGGGGGCCCAAACGCTGAAGCTTTCTTT.

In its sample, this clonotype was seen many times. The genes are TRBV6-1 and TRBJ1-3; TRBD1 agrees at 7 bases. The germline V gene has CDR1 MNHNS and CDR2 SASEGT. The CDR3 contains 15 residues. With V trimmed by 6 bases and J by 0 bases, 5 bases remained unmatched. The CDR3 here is CASSPTGSSGNTIYF. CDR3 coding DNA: TGTGCCAGCAGCCCGACAGGGAGCTCTGGAAACACCATATATTTT.

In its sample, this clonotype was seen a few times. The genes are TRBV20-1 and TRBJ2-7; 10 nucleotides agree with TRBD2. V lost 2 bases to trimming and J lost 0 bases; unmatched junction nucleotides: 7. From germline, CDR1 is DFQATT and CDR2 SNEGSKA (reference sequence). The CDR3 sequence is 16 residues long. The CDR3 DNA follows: TGCAGTGCTAGAATATTAGCGGGAGGCCCCTCCTACGAGCAGTACTTC. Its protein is CSARILAGGPSYEQYF.

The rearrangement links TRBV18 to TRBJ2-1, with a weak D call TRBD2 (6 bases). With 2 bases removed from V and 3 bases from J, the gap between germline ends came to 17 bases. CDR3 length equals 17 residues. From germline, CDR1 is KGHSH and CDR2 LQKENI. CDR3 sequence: CASSPFSGDTGYNEQFF. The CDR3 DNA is TGTGCCAGCTCACCATTTTCGGGAGACACCGGCTACAATGAGCAGTTCTTC.

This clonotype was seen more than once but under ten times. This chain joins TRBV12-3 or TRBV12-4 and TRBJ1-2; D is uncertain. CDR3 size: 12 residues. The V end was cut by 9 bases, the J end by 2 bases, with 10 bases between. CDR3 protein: CARSQTNYGYTF. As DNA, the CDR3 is TGTGCCAGAAGCCAGACCAACTATGGCTACACCTTC.

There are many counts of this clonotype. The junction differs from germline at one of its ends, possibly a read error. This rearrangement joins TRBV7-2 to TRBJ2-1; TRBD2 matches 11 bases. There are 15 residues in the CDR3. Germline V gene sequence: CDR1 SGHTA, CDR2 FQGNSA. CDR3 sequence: CASSLAGGAYNEQFF. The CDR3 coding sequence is TGTGCCAGCAGCCTAGCGGGAGGCGCCTACAATGAGCAGTTCTTC.

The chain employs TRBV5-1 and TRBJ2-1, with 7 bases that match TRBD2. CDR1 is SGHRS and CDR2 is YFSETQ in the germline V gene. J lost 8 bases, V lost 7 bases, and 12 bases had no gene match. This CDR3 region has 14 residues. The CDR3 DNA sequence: TGCGCCAGCCAGGTTGGGGGAGGGCCATATGAGCAGTTCTTC. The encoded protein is CASQVGGGPYEQFF.

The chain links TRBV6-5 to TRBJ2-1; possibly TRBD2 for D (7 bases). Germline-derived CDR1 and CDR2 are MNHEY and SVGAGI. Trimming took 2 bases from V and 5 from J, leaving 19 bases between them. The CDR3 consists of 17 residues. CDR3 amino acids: CASSYGLGGSGDNEQFF. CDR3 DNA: TGTGCCAGCAGTTACGGACTAGGGGGGTCGGGGGACAATGAGCAGTTCTTC.

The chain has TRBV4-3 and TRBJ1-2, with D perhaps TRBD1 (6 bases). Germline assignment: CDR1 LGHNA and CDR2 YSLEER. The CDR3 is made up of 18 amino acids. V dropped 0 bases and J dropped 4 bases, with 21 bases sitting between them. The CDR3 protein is CASSQEGGGRYASYGYTF. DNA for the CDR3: TGCGCCAGCAGCCAAGAGGGCGGGGGCCGGTACGCGAGCTATGGCTACACCTTC.